Sequencing of this T cell receptor (beta chain) was carried out in a study of blood T cell repertoires in COVID-19. Study-wide context: Acute-phase and convalescent COVID-19 samples originated in the United States, Italy and Spain. The analysed material was cDNA or gDNA that came from T cells, B-cell-depleted T cells, or PBMCs.

In the authors' methods: Estimated nucleated cell counts came from reference gene primer amplification. Assay: immunoSEQ multiplex PCR; the TCRdb copy retains only in-frame clones and omits some. Clone size and V and J calls were adopted from that table, with D and trimming inferred from the DNA. Here the sample spans approximately 200,000 clones, more than 65% being singletons. Participants were aged roughly 18 to 90 years, lived in under 30 US areas, and enrolled virtually. Germline CDR1 SGHTA, CDR2 FQGNSA. The length of the CDR3 is 14 residues. Trimming stripped 5 bases from V and 7 bases from J, with 17 bases between.

The genes are TRBV7-2 and TRBJ1-1; weak D call: TRBD1 (6 bases). The receptor's source is a man in his forties or fifties who had recovered from COVID-19. Sequencing was carried out using PBMCs or T cells enriched from blood (not recorded which). CDR3 sequence reads: CASSPAGVSGEAFF. The DNA for the CDR3 is TGTGCCAGCAGCCCTGCAGGGGTCTCGGGTGAAGCTTTCTTT.